The 26 T cell receptor beta chains below were found in one sample sequenced in a study of blood T cell repertoires in COVID-19. Repertoires were generated with immunoSEQ multiplex PCR, while TCRdb's copy carries only in-frame clones and drops some. The sample records 150,000 to 200,000 clones, 80% to 90% being singletons. Material for sequencing was peripheral blood. Every receptor here comes from a man between 60 and 75 years old with acute or convalescent COVID-19.

V is TRBV28 and J is TRBJ2-7; D is possibly TRBD1 (6 bases). Trimming took 6 bases from V and 3 from J, leaving 12 bases between them. Germline V gene sequence: CDR1 MDHEN, CDR2 SYDVKM. The CDR3 has 13 residues. CDR3 nucleotides: TGTGCCAGCAGCTCCAGGGGATTCTACGAGCAGTACTTC. This translates into CASSSRGFYEQYF.

The CDR3 coding sequence is TGTGCCAGCAGCTTGGAACAGGGTCACACTGAAGCTTTCTTT. It yields the protein CASSLEQGHTEAFF. The chain employs TRBV5-4 and TRBJ1-1, with D tentatively TRBD1 (6 bases). The CDR3 runs to 14 residues. Germline values: CDR1 SGHNT, CDR2 YYREEE (reference sequence). The V and J ends lost 0 bases and 3 bases respectively, with 9 bases between them.

The chain joins TRBV30 to TRBJ2-7, with 7 positions matching TRBD1. The CDR3 is 13 amino acids. The J segment lost 2 bases and the V segment lost 4 bases, leaving 5 bases of the junction unmatched. CDR1 is GTSNPN and CDR2 is SVGIG in the germline V gene (reference sequence). CDR3 sequence: CAWTRDSPYEQYF. CDR3 sequence (DNA): TGTGCCTGGACCCGGGACAGCCCCTACGAGCAGTACTTC.

V gene TRBV5-1 combines with J gene TRBJ2-2; 9 nucleotides line up with TRBD1. Germline CDR1 is SGHRS and CDR2 is YFSETQ. V dropped 4 bases and J dropped 6; count of bases not matched to a gene: 7. This CDR3 spans 15 amino acids. The CDR3 DNA follows: TGCGCCAGCAGCCTAGGACAGGGGTCCTCCGGGGAGCTGTTTTTT. Protein sequence: CASSLGQGSSGELFF.

The chain recombines TRBV29-1 with TRBJ2-2, with a possible D match to TRBD1 (6 bases). The CDR3 is 15 residues long. V lost 6 bases and J lost 0, with 14 bases in between. Germline V gives CDR1 SQVTM, CDR2 ANQGSEA. The CDR3 is CSVQSGHTNTGELFF. In nucleotides, the CDR3 is TGCAGCGTCCAGTCGGGACACACGAACACCGGGGAGCTGTTTTTT.

This chain connects TRBV25-1 to TRBJ1-3, with D unclear. With 2 bases removed from V and 0 bases from J, the gap between germline ends came to 8 bases. CDR1 is MGHDK and CDR2 is SYGVNS in the germline V gene. This CDR3 is built from 15 residues. For the CDR3, the DNA is TGTGCCAGCAGTGAAGATACAAGCTCTGGAAACACCATATATTTT. It translates to CASSEDTSSGNTIYF.

The chain links TRBV28 to TRBJ2-7, with 9 nucleotides matching TRBD1. Germline values: CDR1 MDHEN, CDR2 SYDVKM. The CDR3 extends over 14 amino acids. J was trimmed by 2 bases and V by 5 bases; bases with no gene match: 4. The CDR3 DNA follows: TGTGCCAGCAGTCTACGACAGGGGGCCTACGAGCAGTACTTC. Translated, it gives CASSLRQGAYEQYF.

This clone is a singleton in its sample. The rearrangement links TRBV2 to TRBJ2-7, with unresolved D. CDR1 and CDR2 from the germline V gene are SNHLY and FYNNEI. This CDR3 is 13 amino acids long. V was shortened by 4 bases and J by 3 bases, with 10 bases between the two germline ends. The CDR3 loop reads CASSVGRFYEQYF. The CDR3 DNA sequence: TGTGCCAGCAGTGTTGGCAGGTTCTACGAGCAGTACTTC. The whole variable domain, remainder taken from reference TRBV2 and TRBJ2-7, is EPEVTQTPSHQVTQMGQEVILRCVPISNHLYFYWYRQILGQKVEFLVSFYNNEISEKSEIFDDQFSVERPDGSNFTLKIRSTKLEDSAMYFCASSVGRFYEQYFGPGTRLTVT.

The genes are TRBV7-2 and TRBJ2-1; 7 bases match TRBD2. Germline-derived CDR1 and CDR2 are SGHTA and FQGNSA. J was trimmed by 6 bases and V by 2 bases; bases with no gene match: 7. The CDR3 covers 15 residues. The CDR3 reads CASSLWGEGLNEQFF. CDR3 sequence (DNA): TGTGCCAGCAGCTTATGGGGGGAGGGCCTCAATGAGCAGTTCTTC.

The rearrangement joins TRBV7-9 to TRBJ2-5; 9 positions agree with TRBD1. This CDR3 contains 14 residues. Per germline, CDR1 SEHNR and CDR2 FQNEAQ (reference sequence). After removal of 5 bases from V and 3 bases from J, the junction contained 4 bases not matched to a gene. CDR3 sequence reads: CASSGGTGKETQYF. For the CDR3, the DNA is TGTGCCAGCAGCGGAGGGACAGGGAAAGAGACCCAGTACTTC.

CDR3 coding DNA: TGCGCCAGCAGCCGGGGACAGGCGGGGACAGATACGCAGTATTTT. Protein: CASSRGQAGTDTQYF. V and J are TRBV5-1 and TRBJ2-3; 8 positions agree with TRBD1. The CDR3 is 15 amino acids. V dropped 4 bases and J dropped 3; count of bases not matched to a gene: 7. Germline-derived CDR1 and CDR2 are SGHRS and YFSETQ. Full variable domain (remainder filled in from reference TRBV5-1 and TRBJ2-3): KAGVTQTPRYLIKTRGQQVTLSCSPISGHRSVSWYQQTPGQGLQFLFEYFSETQRNKGNFPGRFSGRQFSNSRSEMNVSTLELGDSALYLCASSRGQAGTDTQYFGPGTRLTVL.

This clone was seen only a few times. The chain has TRBV5-4 and TRBJ1-1; no reliable D call. CDR1 is SGHNT and CDR2 is YYREEE in the germline V gene (reference sequence). V dropped 5 bases and J dropped 1 base, with 9 bases sitting between them. The CDR3 has 13 residues. This CDR3 reads CASRRPGNTEAFF. CDR3 nucleotide sequence: TGTGCCAGCAGGCGCCCGGGGAACACTGAAGCTTTCTTT.

This chain connects TRBV5-1 to TRBJ1-2; TRBD1 agrees at 7 bases. The CDR3 contains 14 residues. V was clipped by 4 bases and J by 6 bases; unmatched bases: 9. Germline V gives CDR1 SGHRS, CDR2 YFSETQ. The CDR3 nucleotides are TGCGCCAGCAGCCCAAGACAGGGTGGGCATGGCTACACCTTC. Protein sequence: CASSPRQGGHGYTF.

The chain recombines TRBV5-1 with TRBJ2-7; TRBD2 is a possible D gene (5 bases). This CDR3 region has 14 residues. Trimming cost V 4 bases and J 7 bases, with 18 bases left between them. CDR1 and CDR2 (germline): SGHRS, YFSETQ. CDR3 amino acids: CASSEGEEAREQYF. The CDR3 DNA reads as TGCGCCAGCAGCGAGGGAGAGGAGGCGAGGGAGCAGTACTTC.

This sequence joins TRBV28 and TRBJ1-2, with TRBD1 identical over 7 bases. This CDR3 comprises 15 residues. CDR1 and CDR2 from the germline V gene are MDHEN and SYDVKM. Trimming removed 6 bases from V and 1 base from J; junction bases left unmatched: 8. CDR3 nucleotides: TGTGCCAGCAGAACCCACAGGGGCGTTAACTATGGCTACACCTTC. As protein: CASRTHRGVNYGYTF.

This chain links TRBV7-3 with TRBJ2-1; 7 nucleotides align to TRBD2. The germline CDR1 and CDR2 sequences are SGHTA and FQGTGA. CDR3 length equals 17 residues. J lost 4 bases, V lost 3 bases, and 12 bases had no gene match. DNA of the CDR3: TGTGCCAGCAGCTTGAGGGGCGCGGGAGAGGGGTACAATGAGCAGTTCTTC. It translates to CASSLRGAGEGYNEQFF.

This clone was found a few times. The rearrangement uses TRBV30 and TRBJ2-1, with a tentative D call TRBD1 (6 bases). Germline assignment: CDR1 GTSNPN and CDR2 SVGIG (reference sequence). This CDR3 spans 13 amino acids. Trimming stripped 4 bases from V and 3 bases from J, with 10 bases between. CDR3 nucleotide sequence: TGTGCCTGGACTCCGGACAGCTACAATGAGCAGTTCTTC. As protein: CAWTPDSYNEQFF.

The CDR3 DNA reads as TGTGCCAGCAGCCCCCCAGGGGGCCGCACTGAAGCTTTCTTT. This gives the protein CASSPPGGRTEAFF. The rearrangement links TRBV9 to TRBJ1-1; 8 nucleotides agree with TRBD1. The CDR3 spans 14 residues. V was pared by 4 bases and J by 4 bases, with 6 bases of the junction left unmatched. Germline V gene lookup returns CDR1 SGDLS and CDR2 YYNGEE.

The chain employs TRBV28 and TRBJ1-1; a possible D gene is TRBD1 (5 bases). The CDR3 has 11 amino acids. CDR1 MDHEN and CDR2 SYDVKM come from the germline V gene. Trimming removed 3 bases at V and 10 bases at J, with 9 bases between. Written as DNA, the CDR3 is TGTGCCAGCAGTTTGGGGCGGGGAGCTTTCTTT. Amino acids: CASSLGRGAFF.

This clone was counted once. The rearrangement links TRBV4-1 to TRBJ2-3; the D gene is possibly TRBD2 (7 bases). The CDR3 contains 15 residues. Trimming removed 7 bases at V and 5 bases at J, with 19 bases between. Germline V gene lookup returns CDR1 MGHRA and CDR2 YSYEKL. For the CDR3, the DNA is TGCGCCAGCACCCCCGTCGGGGGGCTTGGAGATACGCAGTATTTT. Its translation is CASTPVGGLGDTQYF.

J is TRBJ1-1 and V is TRBV29-1; D call uncertain. Germline lookup yields CDR1 SQVTM and CDR2 ANQGSEA. V was cut by 6 bases and J by 5 bases, with 16 bases left in between. CDR3 length: 13 amino acids. CDR3 bases: TGCAGCGTCGAACCCGTAATGTTTACTGAAGCTTTCTTT. This sequence encodes CSVEPVMFTEAFF.

The chain joins TRBV27 to TRBJ1-1; no definite D call. Germline V gene sequence: CDR1 MNHEY, CDR2 SMNVEV (reference sequence). CDR3 length: 13 residues. Trimming left V 5 bases short and J 3 bases short, with 10 bases between. CDR3 sequence: CASSKRVDTEAFF. In DNA, the CDR3 is TGTGCCAGCAGTAAGCGGGTGGACACTGAAGCTTTCTTT.

The rearrangement links TRBV7-2 to TRBJ1-5, with 7 bases aligning to TRBD1. The CDR3 covers 14 residues. With 5 bases clipped from V and 6 bases from J, the junction kept 7 bases outside the gene matches. Per the germline V gene, CDR1 is SGHTA and CDR2 is FQGNSA. The CDR3 DNA follows: TGTGCCAGCAGCATGGGCACAGGGGCTCAGCCCCAGCATTTT. Amino acids: CASSMGTGAQPQHF.

The chain has TRBV29-1 and TRBJ2-3; TRBD1 matches 10 bases. J lost 2 bases, V lost 6 bases, and 5 bases had no gene match. The germline V gene has CDR1 SQVTM and CDR2 ANQGSEA. The CDR3 is 14 residues long. CDR3 sequence (DNA): TGCAGCGTGCCCGGGACAGGGGCCACAGATACGCAGTATTTT. It specifies CSVPGTGATDTQYF.

This clone has just a few counts. The gene calls are TRBV13 and TRBJ1-1; D is perhaps TRBD1 (5 bases). Germline CDR1 PRHDT, CDR2 FYEKMQ (reference sequence). Trimming took off 2 bases at V and 1 base at J, with 23 bases between the two ends. The CDR3 loop spans 19 amino acids. The CDR3 DNA follows: TGTGCCAGCAGCTTATTCAAGGCGGGGGACCTGTTGTGGAACACTGAAGCTTTCTTT. Its translation: CASSLFKAGDLLWNTEAFF.

The genes are TRBV5-4 and TRBJ2-5; D gene unclear. This CDR3 comprises 12 residues. Between the trimmed V and J ends, which lost 2 bases and 5 bases, there was a span of 7 bases. The germline V gene has CDR1 SGHNT and CDR2 YYREEE (reference sequence). CDR3 in amino acids: CASSFSSETQYF. Written as DNA, the CDR3 is TGTGCCAGCAGCTTTTCTTCGGAGACCCAGTACTTC.